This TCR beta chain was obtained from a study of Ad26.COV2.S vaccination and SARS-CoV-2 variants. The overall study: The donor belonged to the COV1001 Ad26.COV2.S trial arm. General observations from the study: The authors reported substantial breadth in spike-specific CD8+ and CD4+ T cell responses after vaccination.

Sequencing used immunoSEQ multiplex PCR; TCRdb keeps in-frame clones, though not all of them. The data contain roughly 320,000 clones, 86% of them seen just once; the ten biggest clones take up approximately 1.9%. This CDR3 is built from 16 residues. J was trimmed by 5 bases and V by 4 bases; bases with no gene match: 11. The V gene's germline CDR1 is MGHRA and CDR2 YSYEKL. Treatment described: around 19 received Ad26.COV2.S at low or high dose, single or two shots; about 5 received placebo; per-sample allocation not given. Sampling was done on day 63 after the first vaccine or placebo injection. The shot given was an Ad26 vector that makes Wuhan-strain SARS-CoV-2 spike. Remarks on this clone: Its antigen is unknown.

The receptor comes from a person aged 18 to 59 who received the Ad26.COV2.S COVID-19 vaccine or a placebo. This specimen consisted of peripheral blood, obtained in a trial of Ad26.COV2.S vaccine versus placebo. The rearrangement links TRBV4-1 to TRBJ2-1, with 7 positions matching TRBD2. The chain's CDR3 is CASSRAQGLLDNEQFF. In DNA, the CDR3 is TGCGCCAGCAGCCGGGCTCAGGGACTACTTGACAATGAGCAGTTCTTC.